This record looks at one TCR beta chain sequence and its context. The target of this receptor is not known. The input lacks base qualities; no much larger clone sits a single base away. TCRbeta CDR3 regions were amplified from genomic DNA using the immunoSEQ Assay, a bias-controlled multiplex PCR. The study's processing was this. Within the assay, amplification of reference gene primers was used to estimate how many nucleated cells each sample contained. Sequence reads were collapsed and filtered to measure the absolute abundance of every unique TCRbeta CDR3 rearrangement. For each sample, productive Simpson clonality was calculated by taking the square root of Simpson's diversity index across productive rearrangements. TCRdb's version of the immuneACCESS table is confined to in-frame rearrangements and falls short of the full clone set. An unresolved V gene accounts for under half of the shortfall where checked; the remainder is of unknown origin. D and trimming come from the DNA, and the V and J calls and clone size come from that table. In all, the sample holds 350,000 to 550,000 clones, and roughly 89% of those were seen once. The ten top clones hold approximately 4.3% of the sample.

The data are from a study of blood T cell repertoires in COVID-19 (dated by TCRdb to 2019 to 2021). Notes on the research overall: Samples covering the acute and convalescent phases of COVID-19 were provided by collaborators in the United States, Italy and Spain. The material from the prospective study consisted of cDNA or gDNA derived from T cells, B-cell-depleted T cells, or PBMCs. The dataset comprised deeply sampled blood TCRbeta repertoires from subjects exposed to, actively infected with, or recovered from COVID-19. The repertoires were released in a freely available public database intended as a resource for research on the immune response to SARS-CoV-2. The samples were drawn from two sources: the first 160 participants of the ongoing ImmuneRACE study, and over 1,000 subjects contributed by 6 global collaborators. Nearly every sample came with metadata listing a de-identified subject ID, COVID-19 status, age in years and sex. Where available, HLA class I and class II types were obtained from metadata supplied by the sample provider rather than from assay-based typing. The research as a whole found: The quantity of clinical and demographic metadata differed by source and by participant and was supplied without curation.

Collaborating institutions collected whole blood in K2EDTA tubes following their own protocols. Collaborator samples were shipped for TCRbeta analysis as frozen whole blood, isolated PBMCs, or DNA extracted from either sample type. The specimen sequenced was peripheral blood. The sequence came from a woman aged 30 to 39 with acute or convalescent COVID-19.

The CDR3 protein sequence reads: CASRTGGPTDTQYF. The DNA reads as follows: TGTGCCAGCAGAACAGGGGGTCCGACAGATACGCAGTATTTT. The V and J genes are TRBV6-5 and TRBJ2-3; TRBD1 aligns with 8 central bases. Trimming takes 6 bases off V and 3 bases off J; junction bases not matched to a gene: 5. The CDR3 goes from the cysteine to the phenylalanine over 14 residues. The kept DNA is CDR3 alone, 42 bases in frame from the first base. CDR1 and CDR2 are drawn from the germline V gene: MNHEY, SVGAGI.